This T cell receptor (beta chain) was found in a study of human T cells and chemical hapten exposure. The overall study: Patients, a majority of them female, were diagnosed with alopecia areata, totalis or universalis.

V was clipped by 8 bases and J by 8 bases, with 15 bases between them. The CDR3 runs to 12 residues. Study results and limitations: Compared to controls, expanded TCRs made significantly more large clusters of similar CDR3s. Alopecia affected the donors, so their immune response may differ from healthy people's.

Each CDR3 protein gets one entry after TCRdb re-called the RACE reads with MiXCR. The sample records approximately 80,000 distinct CDR3 sequences, 13% being singletons. A word on this clonotype: No antigen is known for it.

The time point: patch test 3, about 24 weeks after DPC sensitization. Treatment here: therapeutic diphenylcyclopropenone sensitization with weekly scalp DPC. Unfractionated whole blood was the source of the extracted total RNA. The sequence was collected from a woman aged 45-60 years with alopecia areata. Some clones in this sample may be carry-over from other donors' samples. The sample consisted of whole blood, taken in connection with sensitization to the hapten diphenylcyclopropenone (DPC). The chain employs TRBV12-3 or TRBV12-4 and TRBJ1-2; D is unclear. The CDR3 DNA reads TGTGCCAGCGGTCTCTCAAAAGGGGGCTACACCTTC. It encodes CASGLSKGGYTF.